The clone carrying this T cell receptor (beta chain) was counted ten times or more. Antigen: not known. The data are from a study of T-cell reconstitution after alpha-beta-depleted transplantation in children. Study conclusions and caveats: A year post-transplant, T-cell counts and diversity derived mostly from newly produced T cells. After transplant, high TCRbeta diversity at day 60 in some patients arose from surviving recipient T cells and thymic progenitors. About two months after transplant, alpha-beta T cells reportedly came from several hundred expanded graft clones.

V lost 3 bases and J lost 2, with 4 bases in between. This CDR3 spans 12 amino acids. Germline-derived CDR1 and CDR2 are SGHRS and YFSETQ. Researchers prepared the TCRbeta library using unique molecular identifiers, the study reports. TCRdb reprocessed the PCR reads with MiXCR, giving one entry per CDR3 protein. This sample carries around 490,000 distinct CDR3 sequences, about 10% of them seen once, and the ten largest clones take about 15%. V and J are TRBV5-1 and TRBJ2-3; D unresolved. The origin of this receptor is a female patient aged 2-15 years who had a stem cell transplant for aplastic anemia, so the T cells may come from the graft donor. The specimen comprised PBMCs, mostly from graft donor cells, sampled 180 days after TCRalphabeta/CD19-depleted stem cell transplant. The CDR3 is CASSWDTDTQYF. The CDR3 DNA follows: TGCGCCAGCAGCTGGGACACAGATACGCAGTATTTT.